This T cell receptor (beta chain) originates from a study of T-cell reconstitution after alpha-beta-depleted transplantation in children. Notes on the study in general: Reportedly, alpha-beta T cells present about two months post-transplant originated from several hundred expanded clones of graft origin.

The CDR3 has 14 amino acids. Per germline, CDR1 SGDLS and CDR2 YYNGEE. V lost 0 bases, J lost 2 bases, and 8 bases lay in between. Remarks on this clonotype: Its antigen is currently unknown.

It was with unique molecular identifiers that the TCRbeta library was prepared. TCRdb independently ran MiXCR on the PCR reads; one entry per CDR3 protein. The table lists 500,000 or so distinct CDR3 sequences, over 9.5% of them singletons. The clonotype comes from a female patient between 2 and 15 years old who had a stem cell transplant for aplastic anemia, so the T cells may come from the graft donor. Sequenced material: PBMCs, mostly from graft donor cells, taken 180 days after TCRalphabeta/CD19-depleted stem cell transplant. J is TRBJ2-5 and V is TRBV9; possible D gene TRBD1, 5 bases. Here the CDR3 reads CASSVDRWQETQYF. The CDR3 DNA reads as TGTGCCAGCAGCGTAGACAGGTGGCAAGAGACCCAGTACTTC.